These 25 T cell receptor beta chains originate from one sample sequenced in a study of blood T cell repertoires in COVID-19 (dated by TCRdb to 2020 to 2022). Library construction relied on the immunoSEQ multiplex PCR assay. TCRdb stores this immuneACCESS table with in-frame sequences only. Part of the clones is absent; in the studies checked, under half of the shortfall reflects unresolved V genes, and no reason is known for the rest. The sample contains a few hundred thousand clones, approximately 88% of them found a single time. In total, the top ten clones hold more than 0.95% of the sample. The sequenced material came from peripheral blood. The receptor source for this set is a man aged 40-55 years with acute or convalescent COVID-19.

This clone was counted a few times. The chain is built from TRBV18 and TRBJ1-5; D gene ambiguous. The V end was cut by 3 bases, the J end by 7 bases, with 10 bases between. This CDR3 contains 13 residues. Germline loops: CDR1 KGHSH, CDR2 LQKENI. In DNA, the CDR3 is TGTGCCAGCTCACCTCATCAGAAACAGCCCCAGCATTTT. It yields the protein CASSPHQKQPQHF.

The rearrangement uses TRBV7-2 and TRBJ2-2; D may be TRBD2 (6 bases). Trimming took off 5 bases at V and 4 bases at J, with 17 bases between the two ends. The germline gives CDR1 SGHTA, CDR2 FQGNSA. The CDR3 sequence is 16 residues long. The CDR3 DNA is TGTGCCAGCAGCCCCGGAGGGGCCCCCGGCACCGGGGAGCTGTTTTTT. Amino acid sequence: CASSPGGAPGTGELFF.

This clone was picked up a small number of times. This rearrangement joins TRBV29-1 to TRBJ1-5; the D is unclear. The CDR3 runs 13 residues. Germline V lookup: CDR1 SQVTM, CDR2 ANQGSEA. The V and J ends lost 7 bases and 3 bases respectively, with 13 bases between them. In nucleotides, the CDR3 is TGCAGCGCCGCTTGGGGAGACAATCAGCCCCAGCATTTT. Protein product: CSAAWGDNQPQHF.

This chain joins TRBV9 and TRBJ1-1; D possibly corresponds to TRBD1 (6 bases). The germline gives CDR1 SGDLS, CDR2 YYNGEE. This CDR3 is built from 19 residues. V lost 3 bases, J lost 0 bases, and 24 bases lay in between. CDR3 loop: CASSATYRVSYEMNTEAFF. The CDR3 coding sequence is TGTGCCAGCAGCGCAACATACAGGGTTAGTTATGAAATGAACACTGAAGCTTTCTTT.

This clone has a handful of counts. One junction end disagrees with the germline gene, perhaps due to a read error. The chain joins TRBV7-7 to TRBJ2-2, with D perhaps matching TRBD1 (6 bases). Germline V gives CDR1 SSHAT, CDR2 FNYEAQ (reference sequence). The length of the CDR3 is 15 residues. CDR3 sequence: CASSRRPDSSGELFF. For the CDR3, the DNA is TGTGCTAGCAGCCGGCGGCCGGACAGTAGCGGGGAGCTGTTTTTT. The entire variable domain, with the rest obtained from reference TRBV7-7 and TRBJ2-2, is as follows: GAGVSQSPRYKVTKRGQDVTLRCDPISSHATLYWYQQALGQGPEFLTYFNYEAQPDKSGLPSDRFSAERPEGSISTLTIQRTEQRDSAMYRCASSRRPDSSGELFFGEGSRLTVL.

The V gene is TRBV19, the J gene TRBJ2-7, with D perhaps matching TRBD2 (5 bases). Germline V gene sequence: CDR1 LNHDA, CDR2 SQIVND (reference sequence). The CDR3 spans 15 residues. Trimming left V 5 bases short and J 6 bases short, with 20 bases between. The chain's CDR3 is CASSLPGGATSEQYF. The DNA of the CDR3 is TGTGCCAGTAGTCTCCCAGGAGGCGCGACATCCGAGCAGTACTTC. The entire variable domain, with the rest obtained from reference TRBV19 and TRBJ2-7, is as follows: DGGITQSPKYLFRKEGQNVTLSCEQNLNHDAMYWYRQDPGQGLRLIYYSQIVNDFQKGDIAEGYSVSREKKESFPLTVTSAQKNPTAFYLCASSLPGGATSEQYFGPGTRLTVT.

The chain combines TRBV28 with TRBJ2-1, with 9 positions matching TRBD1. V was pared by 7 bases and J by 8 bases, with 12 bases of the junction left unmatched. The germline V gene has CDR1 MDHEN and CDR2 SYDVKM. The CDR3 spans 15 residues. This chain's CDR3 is CASISRTGVGDEQFF. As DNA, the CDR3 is TGTGCCAGCATCTCCAGGACAGGGGTGGGGGATGAGCAGTTCTTC.

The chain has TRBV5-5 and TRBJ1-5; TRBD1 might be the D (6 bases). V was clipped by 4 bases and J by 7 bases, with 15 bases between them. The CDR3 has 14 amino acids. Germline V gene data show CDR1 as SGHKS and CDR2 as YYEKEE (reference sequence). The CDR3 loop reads CASSVSQGNQPQHF. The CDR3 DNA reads TGTGCCAGCAGCGTATCACAGGGTAACCAGCCCCAGCATTTT.

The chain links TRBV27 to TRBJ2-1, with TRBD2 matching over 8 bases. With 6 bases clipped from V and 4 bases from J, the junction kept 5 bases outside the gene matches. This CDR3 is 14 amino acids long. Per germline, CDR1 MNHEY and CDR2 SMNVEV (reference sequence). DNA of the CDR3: TGTGCCAGCAGACTAGCGGAACTTTACAATGAGCAGTTCTTC. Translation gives CASRLAELYNEQFF.

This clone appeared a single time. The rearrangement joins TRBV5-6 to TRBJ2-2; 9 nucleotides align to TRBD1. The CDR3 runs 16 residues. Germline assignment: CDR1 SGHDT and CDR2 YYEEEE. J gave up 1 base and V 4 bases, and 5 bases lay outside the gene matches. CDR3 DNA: TGTGCCAGCAGCGGAGGACAGGGGTTGAACACCGGGGAGCTGTTTTTT. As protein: CASSGGQGLNTGELFF.

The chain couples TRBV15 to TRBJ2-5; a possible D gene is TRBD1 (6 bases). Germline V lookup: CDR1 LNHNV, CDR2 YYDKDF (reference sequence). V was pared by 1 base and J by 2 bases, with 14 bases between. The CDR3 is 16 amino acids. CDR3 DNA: TGTGCCACCAGCAGAGGGCTTGGGACACCTCAAGAGACCCAGTACTTC. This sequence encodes CATSRGLGTPQETQYF. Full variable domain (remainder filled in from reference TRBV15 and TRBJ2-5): DAMVIQNPRYQVTQFGKPVTLSCSQTLNHNVMYWYQQKSSQAPKLLFHYYDKDFNNEADTPDNFQSRRPNTSFCFLDIRSPGLGDTAMYLCATSRGLGTPQETQYFGPGTRLLVL.

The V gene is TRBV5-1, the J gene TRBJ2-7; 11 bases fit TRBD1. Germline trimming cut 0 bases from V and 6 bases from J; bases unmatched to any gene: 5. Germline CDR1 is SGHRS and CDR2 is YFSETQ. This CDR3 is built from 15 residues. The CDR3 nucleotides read TGCGCCAGCAGCTTGGTCGGAGGGACAGGGGGCGAGCAGTACTTC. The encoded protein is CASSLVGGTGGEQYF. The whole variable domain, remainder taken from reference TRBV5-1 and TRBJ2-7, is KAGVTQTPRYLIKTRGQQVTLSCSPISGHRSVSWYQQTPGQGLQFLFEYFSETQRNKGNFPGRFSGRQFSNSRSEMNVSTLELGDSALYLCASSLVGGTGGEQYFGPGTRLTVT.

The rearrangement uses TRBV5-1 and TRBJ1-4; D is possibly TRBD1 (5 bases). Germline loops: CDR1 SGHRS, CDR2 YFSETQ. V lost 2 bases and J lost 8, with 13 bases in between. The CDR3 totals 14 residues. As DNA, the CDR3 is TGCGCCAGCAGCTTATGGCAGGGAGGGGAAAAACTGTTTTTT. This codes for CASSLWQGGEKLFF.

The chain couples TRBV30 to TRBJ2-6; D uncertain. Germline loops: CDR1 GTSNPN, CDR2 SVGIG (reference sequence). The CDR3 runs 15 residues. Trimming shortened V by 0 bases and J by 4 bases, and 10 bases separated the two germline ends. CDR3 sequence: CAWSVWVAGANVLTF. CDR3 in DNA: TGTGCCTGGAGTGTATGGGTAGCCGGGGCCAACGTCCTGACTTTC. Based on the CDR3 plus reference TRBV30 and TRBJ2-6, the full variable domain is SQTIHQWPATLVQPVGSPLSLECTVEGTSNPNLYWYRQAAGRGLQLLFYSVGIGQISSEVPQNLSASRPQDRQFILSSKKLLLSDSGFYLCAWSVWVAGANVLTFGAGSRLTVL.

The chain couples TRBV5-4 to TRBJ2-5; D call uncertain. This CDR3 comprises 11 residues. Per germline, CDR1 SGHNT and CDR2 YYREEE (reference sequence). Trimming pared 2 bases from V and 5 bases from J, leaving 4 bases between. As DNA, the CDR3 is TGTGCCAGCAGCTTTTCGGAGACCCAGTACTTC. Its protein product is CASSFSETQYF.

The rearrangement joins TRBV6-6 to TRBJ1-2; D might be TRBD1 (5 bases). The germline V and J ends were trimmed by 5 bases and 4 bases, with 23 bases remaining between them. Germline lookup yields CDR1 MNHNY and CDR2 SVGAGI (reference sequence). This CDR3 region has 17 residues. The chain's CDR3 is CASSPALRQNQGYGYTF. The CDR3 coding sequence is TGTGCCAGCAGTCCAGCATTGAGGCAGAACCAGGGCTATGGCTACACCTTC.

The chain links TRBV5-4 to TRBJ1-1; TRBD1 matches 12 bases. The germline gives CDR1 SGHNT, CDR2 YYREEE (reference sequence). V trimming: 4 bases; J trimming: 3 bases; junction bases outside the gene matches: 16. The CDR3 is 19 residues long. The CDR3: CASSREVDGTGGRDTEAFF. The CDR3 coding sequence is TGTGCCAGCAGCCGCGAAGTTGACGGGACAGGGGGCCGAGACACTGAAGCTTTCTTT.

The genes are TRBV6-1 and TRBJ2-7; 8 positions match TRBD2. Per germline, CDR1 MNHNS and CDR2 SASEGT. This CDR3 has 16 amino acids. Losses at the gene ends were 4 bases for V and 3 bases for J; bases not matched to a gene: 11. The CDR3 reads CASSAPVGGADYEQYF. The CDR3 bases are TGTGCCAGCAGTGCCCCAGTCGGGGGGGCGGACTACGAGCAGTACTTC.

In DNA form, the CDR3 reads TGTGCCAGCAGCCAAGCCGCTGGGACAGTAACCGAGCAGTACTTC. Protein sequence: CASSQAAGTVTEQYF. The V gene is TRBV3-1 (or the pseudogene TRBV3-2), the J gene TRBJ2-7, with 7 nucleotides matching TRBD1. Germline-derived CDR1 and CDR2 are LGHDT and YNNKEL (reference sequence). The CDR3 has 15 residues. V was clipped by 1 base and J by 6 bases; unmatched bases: 9.

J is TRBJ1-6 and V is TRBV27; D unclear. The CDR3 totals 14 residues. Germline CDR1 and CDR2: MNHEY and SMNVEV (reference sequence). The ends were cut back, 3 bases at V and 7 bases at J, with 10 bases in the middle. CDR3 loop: CASSFRRVNSPLHF. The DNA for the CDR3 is TGTGCCAGCAGTTTCCGCCGGGTAAATTCACCCCTCCACTTT.

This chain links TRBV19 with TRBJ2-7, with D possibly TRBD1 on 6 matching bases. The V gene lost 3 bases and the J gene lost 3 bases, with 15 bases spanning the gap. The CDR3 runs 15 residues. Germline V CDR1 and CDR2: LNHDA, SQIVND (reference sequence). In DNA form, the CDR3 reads TGTGCCAGTAGTATTACTCGGGACACCTACTACGAGCAGTACTTC. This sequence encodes CASSITRDTYYEQYF.

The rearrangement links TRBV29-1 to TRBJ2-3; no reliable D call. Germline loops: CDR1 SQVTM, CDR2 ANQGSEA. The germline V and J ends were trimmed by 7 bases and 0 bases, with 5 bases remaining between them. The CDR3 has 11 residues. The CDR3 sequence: CSGRSTDTQYF. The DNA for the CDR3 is TGCAGCGGGCGGAGCACAGATACGCAGTATTTT.

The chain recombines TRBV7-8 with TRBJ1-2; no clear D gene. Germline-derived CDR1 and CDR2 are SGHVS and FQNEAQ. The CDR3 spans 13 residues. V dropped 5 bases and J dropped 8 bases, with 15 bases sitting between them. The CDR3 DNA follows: TGTGCCAGCAGCATAAGGTTCGAGGAGGGCTACACCTTC. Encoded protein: CASSIRFEEGYTF.

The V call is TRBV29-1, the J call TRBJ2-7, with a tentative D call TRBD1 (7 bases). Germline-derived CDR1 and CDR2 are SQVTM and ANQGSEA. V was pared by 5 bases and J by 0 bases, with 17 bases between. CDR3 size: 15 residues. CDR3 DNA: TGCAGCGTTACCCCTAGGAGGGGGCCCTCCTACGAGCAGTACTTC. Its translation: CSVTPRRGPSYEQYF.

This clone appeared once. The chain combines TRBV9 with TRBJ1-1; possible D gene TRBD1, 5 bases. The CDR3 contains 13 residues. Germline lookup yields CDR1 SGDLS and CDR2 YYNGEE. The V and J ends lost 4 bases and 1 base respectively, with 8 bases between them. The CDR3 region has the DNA TGTGCCAGCAGCCTAGGACAGAACACTGAAGCTTTCTTT. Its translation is CASSLGQNTEAFF. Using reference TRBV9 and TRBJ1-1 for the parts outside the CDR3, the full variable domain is DSGVTQTPKHLITATGQRVTLRCSPRSGDLSVYWYQQSLDQGLQFLIQYYNGEERAKGNILERFSAQQFPDLHSELNLSSLELGDSALYFCASSLGQNTEAFFGQGTRLTVV.